Listed here are 29 T cell receptor beta chains from one sample, sequenced in a study of identical twins. MiXCR, applied by TCRdb to the 5' RACE reads, yields one record per CDR3 protein. The sample gives some 1,700,000 distinct CDR3 sequences, 32% of which show up once; over 0.25% is in the top ten. Sample: cord blood. The source is a newborn girl in good health.

For this clonotype: A read error is possible here, since a much larger clone lies one base away. The V and J genes are TRBV4-2 and TRBJ2-7, with D unclear. The germline V gene has CDR1 LGHNA and CDR2 YNFKEQ. Trimming left V 1 base short and J 7 bases short, with 17 bases between. This CDR3 is 15 amino acids long. The CDR3 protein is CASSQGTVTLLEQYF. CDR3 DNA sequence: TGTGCCAGCAGCCAAGGAACCGTAACCCTACTAGAGCAGTACTTC.

This clonotype was recorded a few times. The rearrangement uses TRBV24-1 and TRBJ2-1; 9 bases agree with TRBD2. The germline V gene has CDR1 KGHDR and CDR2 SFDVKD. CDR3 size: 15 residues. The V segment lost 3 bases and the J segment 2 bases; nucleotides outside the gene matches: 1. The chain's CDR3 is CATSDKRGAYNEQFF. The CDR3 DNA reads TGTGCCACCAGTGATAAGCGGGGGGCCTACAATGAGCAGTTCTTC.

This clonotype has just a few counts. This chain connects TRBV6-1 to TRBJ2-3, with 11 bases that match TRBD2. CDR1 is MNHNS and CDR2 is SASEGT in the germline V gene. J gave up 0 bases and V 6 bases, and 8 bases lay outside the gene matches. This CDR3 is built from 17 residues. The CDR3 loop is CASSEVGLAASTDTQYF. The CDR3, as DNA: TGTGCCAGCAGCGAGGTGGGACTAGCGGCCAGCACAGATACGCAGTATTTT.

The chain carries TRBV6-1 and TRBJ2-4, with a possible D match to TRBD2 (5 bases). Germline CDR1 MNHNS, CDR2 SASEGT. This CDR3 has 13 amino acids. With 11 bases removed from V and 0 bases from J, the gap between germline ends came to 11 bases. The CDR3: CASGFLAKNIQYF. CDR3 in DNA: TGTGCCTCGGGATTTCTAGCCAAAAACATTCAGTACTTC.

The rearrangement uses TRBV12-3 or TRBV12-4 and TRBJ2-7, with 7 bases fitting TRBD1. Losses at the gene ends were 6 bases for V and 3 bases for J; bases not matched to a gene: 8. This CDR3 is 14 amino acids long. The DNA of the CDR3 is TGTGCCAGCAGCTCGTGGGCAGGGGGCTACGAGCAGTACTTC. Translating gives CASSSWAGGYEQYF.

The table lists this clonotype with many counts. This chain joins TRBV10-3 and TRBJ1-5; D is uncertain. The CDR3 has 13 residues. Trimming stripped 3 bases from V and 0 bases from J, with 3 bases between. Germline V CDR1 and CDR2: ENHRY, SYGVKD. The CDR3 nucleotides are TGTGCCATCAGTGAAAATAGCAATCAGCCCCAGCATTTT. Residues: CAISENSNQPQHF.

This chain joins TRBV7-2 and TRBJ2-3; D may be TRBD2 (5 bases). The V and J ends lost 4 bases and 0 bases respectively, with 11 bases between them. This CDR3 comprises 15 residues. Germline CDR1 and CDR2: SGHTA and FQGNSA. This CDR3 is CASSSGVFSTDTQYF. CDR3 DNA sequence: TGTGCCAGCAGCTCCGGGGTTTTCAGCACAGATACGCAGTATTTT. Using reference TRBV7-2 and TRBJ2-3 for the parts outside the CDR3, the full variable domain is GAGVSQSPSNKVTEKGKDVELRCDPISGHTALYWYRQSLGQGLEFLIYFQGNSAPDKSGLPSDRFSAERTGGSVSTLTIQRTQQEDSAVYLCASSSGVFSTDTQYFGPGTRLTVL.

A few counts support this clonotype. This sequence joins TRBV20-1 and TRBJ1-5; TRBD1 matches at 8 bases. Looked up from germline, CDR1 is DFQATT and CDR2 is SNEGSKA (reference sequence). This CDR3 is 14 amino acids long. The CDR3 sequence is CIARDRSWAQPQHF. DNA for the CDR3: TGCATCGCCCGGGACAGGTCGTGGGCTCAGCCCCAGCATTTT.

The chain links TRBV6-4 to TRBJ2-3, with D perhaps TRBD1 (5 bases). This CDR3 region has 13 residues. The germline V and J ends were trimmed by 3 bases and 9 bases, with 13 bases remaining between them. Per the germline V gene, CDR1 is MRHNA and CDR2 is SNTAGT. The CDR3 is CASSEVREGTQYF. CDR3 DNA: TGTGCCAGCAGTGAAGTCAGGGAAGGGACGCAGTATTTT.

The V and J genes are TRBV27 and TRBJ1-3; D perhaps matches TRBD1 (5 bases). This CDR3 has 14 residues. From germline, CDR1 is MNHEY and CDR2 SMNVEV (reference sequence). V was clipped by 2 bases and J by 2 bases, with 7 bases between them. The CDR3 region is CASSLEGPGNTIYF. The CDR3 nucleotides are TGTGCCAGCAGTTTAGAGGGGCCTGGAAACACCATATATTTT.

The genes are TRBV9 and TRBJ2-5; D remains ambiguous. Germline CDR1 SGDLS, CDR2 YYNGEE. V dropped 1 base and J dropped 1 base, with 8 bases sitting between them. The CDR3 length is 14 residues. The CDR3 sequence: CASSVLQSQETQYF. The CDR3 nucleotides read TGTGCCAGCAGCGTACTCCAGTCCCAAGAGACCCAGTACTTC.

The rearrangement uses TRBV9 and TRBJ2-3; D is ambiguous. CDR1 SGDLS and CDR2 YYNGEE come from the germline V gene. Trimming left V 0 bases short and J 5 bases short, with 10 bases between. The CDR3 has 14 amino acids. The CDR3 is CASSVGSTGDTQYF. CDR3 sequence (DNA): TGTGCCAGCAGCGTAGGCTCGACGGGAGATACGCAGTATTTT. Supplemented by reference TRBV9 and TRBJ2-3, the full variable domain reads DSGVTQTPKHLITATGQRVTLRCSPRSGDLSVYWYQQSLDQGLQFLIQYYNGEERAKGNILERFSAQQFPDLHSELNLSSLELGDSALYFCASSVGSTGDTQYFGPGTRLTVL.

The chain uses TRBV9 and TRBJ2-1; D not resolved. Germline V CDR1 and CDR2: SGDLS, YYNGEE. The CDR3 is 11 amino acids. Trimming removed 0 bases from V and 9 bases from J, with 4 bases in between. In DNA, the CDR3 is TGTGCCAGCAGCGTAGTCAGTGAGCAGTTCTTC. As protein: CASSVVSEQFF. Looking up the rest from reference TRBV9 and TRBJ2-1 gives the full variable domain: DSGVTQTPKHLITATGQRVTLRCSPRSGDLSVYWYQQSLDQGLQFLIQYYNGEERAKGNILERFSAQQFPDLHSELNLSSLELGDSALYFCASSVVSEQFFGPGTRLTVL.

In this sample, this clonotype turned up a few times. This chain connects TRBV20-1 to TRBJ2-7; 7 positions match TRBD1. Germline trimming cut 3 bases from V and 2 bases from J; bases unmatched to any gene: 10. Germline loops: CDR1 DFQATT, CDR2 SNEGSKA (reference sequence). This CDR3 is 15 amino acids long. The CDR3 reads CSARRPGTEAYEQYF. The CDR3 nucleotides read TGCAGTGCTAGGAGGCCCGGGACAGAAGCCTACGAGCAGTACTTC.

V usage is TRBV18 and J usage is TRBJ2-1; tentative D call: TRBD2 (6 bases). The CDR3 runs 13 residues. Trimming removed 5 bases at V and 7 bases at J, with 12 bases between. CDR1 is KGHSH, CDR2 LQKENI, per germline. CDR3 DNA sequence: TGTGCCAGCTCAGATTATCTAGCGAATGAGCAGTTCTTC. Amino acids: CASSDYLANEQFF.

As regards this clonotype: A junction boundary mismatches the germline segment, possibly from a read error. This chain uses TRBV14 with TRBJ2-4; D possibly corresponds to TRBD1 (6 bases). The CDR3 runs 15 residues. CDR1 and CDR2 (germline): SGHDN, FVKESK. The CDR3 DNA follows: TGTACCAGCAGCCAAGTTGCACAGGGCAAGAGAACCCAGTACTTC. This sequence encodes CTSSQVAQGKRTQYF.

This chain links TRBV7-2 with TRBJ2-1, with 8 bases identical to TRBD2. CDR1 and CDR2 (germline): SGHTA, FQGNSA. CDR3 length: 16 residues. V lost 5 bases to trimming and J lost 3 bases; unmatched junction nucleotides: 9. The CDR3 coding sequence is TGTGCCAGCAGCGGCTATGGCGGGGGGATCTACAATGAGCAGTTCTTC. It codes for CASSGYGGGIYNEQFF.

This clonotype occurred many times. This chain's CDR3 is CSVEGSRTGVSYEQYF. DNA for the CDR3: TGCAGCGTTGAAGGGTCGAGGACAGGGGTCTCCTACGAGCAGTACTTC. This chain uses TRBV29-1 with TRBJ2-7, with 9 positions matching TRBD1. Germline V gene lookup returns CDR1 SQVTM and CDR2 ANQGSEA. V was clipped by 1 base and J by 0 bases; unmatched bases: 7. CDR3 length: 16 residues.

This clonotype appeared a few times. The CDR3 DNA reads as TGCAGTGCCTCCGGACCGATAGAGGGGGGGACTTATGGCTACACCTTC. Translation gives CSASGPIEGGTYGYTF. The V and J genes are TRBV20-1 and TRBJ1-2; weak D call: TRBD1 (6 bases). CDR1 DFQATT and CDR2 SNEGSKA come from the germline V gene (reference sequence). The CDR3 is 16 residues long. V was cut by 6 bases and J by 5 bases, with 25 bases left in between.

This clonotype came up a few times. The V call is TRBV4-2, the J call TRBJ1-1, with 8 nucleotides matching TRBD1. V trimming: 0 bases; J trimming: 2 bases; junction bases outside the gene matches: 8. The CDR3 consists of 17 residues. Per germline, CDR1 LGHNA and CDR2 YNFKEQ. The CDR3 protein is CASSQDSDRAPNTEAFF. The CDR3 DNA reads as TGTGCCAGCAGCCAAGATTCGGACAGGGCCCCAAACACTGAAGCTTTCTTT.

The genes are TRBV27 and TRBJ2-1; D is possibly TRBD1 (6 bases). The germline V gene encodes CDR1 MNHEY and CDR2 SMNVEV (reference sequence). This CDR3 has 15 residues. The V end was cut by 2 bases, the J end by 5 bases, with 13 bases between. In DNA form, the CDR3 reads TGTGCCAGCAGTTTAGAAGAGGCAGGGGACAATGAGCAGTTCTTC. Translating it yields CASSLEEAGDNEQFF.

This clonotype was picked up a small number of times. Written as DNA, the CDR3 is TGCAGCGTAAGGACAGACGATTACGAGCAGTACTTC. This sequence encodes CSVRTDDYEQYF. The chain employs TRBV29-1 and TRBJ2-7; D is perhaps TRBD1 (6 bases). Trimming removed 6 bases at V and 4 bases at J, with 13 bases between. The CDR3 consists of 12 residues. Germline assignment: CDR1 SQVTM and CDR2 ANQGSEA.

Concerning this clonotype itself: A much larger clone sits a single nucleotide away, making a read error possible. The genes are TRBV5-1 and TRBJ2-1; no clear D gene. Germline CDR1 and CDR2: SGHRS and YFSETQ. The CDR3 is 13 amino acids. CDR3 loop: CASGLASINEQFF. DNA of the CDR3: TGCGCCAGCGGCTTGGCTAGTATTAATGAGCAGTTCTTC. Using reference TRBV5-1 and TRBJ2-1 for the parts outside the CDR3, the full variable domain is KAGVTQTPRYLIKTRGQQVTLSCSPISGHRSVSWYQQTPGQGLQFLFEYFSETQRNKGNFPGRFSGRQFSNSRSEMNVSTLELGDSALYLCASGLASINEQFFGPGTRLTVL.

V usage is TRBV10-3 and J usage is TRBJ1-1; D is perhaps TRBD1 (5 bases). CDR1 ENHRY and CDR2 SYGVKD come from the germline V gene. Trimming removed 5 bases at V and 5 bases at J, with 15 bases between. The CDR3 has 14 residues. CDR3 DNA sequence: TGTGCCATCAGTTCCCGGGGGGTAGGGACTGAAGCTTTCTTT. Protein sequence: CAISSRGVGTEAFF.

The chain links TRBV6-4 to TRBJ1-1; D might be TRBD1 (5 bases). The CDR3 has 16 residues. The germline CDR1 and CDR2 sequences are MRHNA and SNTAGT. V was trimmed by 2 bases and J by 5 bases, leaving 18 bases between them. CDR3 DNA sequence: TGTGCCAGCAGTGACCGCCTGTGGGGGGGGGAGACTGAAGCTTTCTTT. This encodes CASSDRLWGGETEAFF.

This clonotype was picked up many times. The genes are TRBV29-1 and TRBJ1-4; maybe TRBD1 (6 bases). With 7 bases removed from V and 0 bases from J, the gap between germline ends came to 6 bases. CDR1 is SQVTM and CDR2 is ANQGSEA in the germline V gene. The CDR3 covers 12 residues. CDR3 in DNA: TGCAGCGGGACAGCAACTAATGAAAAACTGTTTTTT. Its protein is CSGTATNEKLFF.

Notes on this clonotype: A junction end diverges from the germline sequence, so it may reflect a read error. This chain joins TRBV24-1 and TRBJ2-3; TRBD2 matches 10 bases. Germline V gene data show CDR1 as KGHDR and CDR2 as SFDVKD. This CDR3 has 18 amino acids. The CDR3 reads CATSDPQLAGSGTDAQYF. DNA for the CDR3: TGTGCCACCAGTGATCCTCAACTAGCGGGGTCAGGCACAGATGCGCAGTATTTT.

This clonotype has ten or more counts. The genes are TRBV2 and TRBJ1-2; D is undetermined. Trimming shortened V by 4 bases and J by 2 bases, and 8 bases separated the two germline ends. There are 13 residues in the CDR3. Germline V gene sequence: CDR1 SNHLY, CDR2 FYNNEI. The CDR3 here is CASSALENYGYTF. The CDR3 bases are TGTGCCAGCAGTGCCCTGGAGAACTATGGCTACACCTTC.

This clonotype was counted only a few times. The chain uses TRBV6-1 and TRBJ2-2, with D possibly being TRBD1 (5 bases). CDR1 is MNHNS and CDR2 is SASEGT in the germline V gene. The CDR3 has 15 amino acids. Trimming shortened V by 7 bases and J by 0 bases, and 12 bases separated the two germline ends. The DNA of the CDR3 is TGTGCCAGCACCTATAGGACACCGAACACCGGGGAGCTGTTTTTT. Translation gives CASTYRTPNTGELFF.